This T cell receptor beta chain was identified during a study of T-cell memory formation after mild COVID-19. TCRdb used MiXCR to reprocess the 5' RACE reads, holding one entry per CDR3 protein. The sample has some 54,000 distinct CDR3 sequences; around 9.5% are singletons. V lost 5 bases, J lost 8 bases, and 9 bases lay in between. CDR1 is PRHDT and CDR2 is FYEKMQ in the germline V gene (reference sequence). This CDR3 spans 12 amino acids. The specimen sequenced was PBMCs or a T cell subset sorted from them (not recorded which). This TCR derives from a man between 18 and 29 years old who had mild COVID-19 (a few samples of this study predate the infection). Cell type and time point are not known. This chain links TRBV13 with TRBJ1-4; D unresolved. The CDR3 DNA sequence: TGTGCCAGCAGCGGCCTCGGGGAAAAACTGTTTTTT. This codes for CASSGLGEKLFF.